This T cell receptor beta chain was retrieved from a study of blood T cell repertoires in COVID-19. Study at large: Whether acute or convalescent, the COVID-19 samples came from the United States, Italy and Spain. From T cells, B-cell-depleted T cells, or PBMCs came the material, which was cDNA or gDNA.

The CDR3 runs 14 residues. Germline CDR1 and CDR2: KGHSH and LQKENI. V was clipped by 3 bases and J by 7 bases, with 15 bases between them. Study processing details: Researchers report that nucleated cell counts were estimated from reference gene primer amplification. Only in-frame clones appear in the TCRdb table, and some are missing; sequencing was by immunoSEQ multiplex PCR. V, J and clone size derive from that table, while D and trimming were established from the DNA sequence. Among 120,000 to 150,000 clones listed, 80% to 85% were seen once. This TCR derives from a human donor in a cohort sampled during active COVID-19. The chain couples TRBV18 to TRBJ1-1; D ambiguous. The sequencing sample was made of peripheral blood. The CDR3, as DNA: TGTGCCAGCTCACCGCCTAACAGTCCCGGTGAAGCTTTCTTT. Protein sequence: CASSPPNSPGEAFF.